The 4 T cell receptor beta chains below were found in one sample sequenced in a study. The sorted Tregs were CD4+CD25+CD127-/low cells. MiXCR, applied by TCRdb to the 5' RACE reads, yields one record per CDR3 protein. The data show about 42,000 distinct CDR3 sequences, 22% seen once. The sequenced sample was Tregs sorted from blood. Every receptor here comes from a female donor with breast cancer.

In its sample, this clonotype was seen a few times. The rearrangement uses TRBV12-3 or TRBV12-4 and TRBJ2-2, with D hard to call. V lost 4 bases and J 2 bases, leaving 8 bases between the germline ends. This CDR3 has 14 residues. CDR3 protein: CASSWLTNTGELFF. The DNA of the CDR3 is TGTGCCAGCAGTTGGCTCACCAACACCGGGGAGCTGTTTTTT.

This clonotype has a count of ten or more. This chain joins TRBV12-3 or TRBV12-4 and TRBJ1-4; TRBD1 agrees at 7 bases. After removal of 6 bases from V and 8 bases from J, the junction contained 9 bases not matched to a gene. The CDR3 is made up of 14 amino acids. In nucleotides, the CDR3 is TGTGCCAGCAGCCTGAGACAGGGTCCCGAAAAACTGTTTTTT. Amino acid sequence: CASSLRQGPEKLFF.

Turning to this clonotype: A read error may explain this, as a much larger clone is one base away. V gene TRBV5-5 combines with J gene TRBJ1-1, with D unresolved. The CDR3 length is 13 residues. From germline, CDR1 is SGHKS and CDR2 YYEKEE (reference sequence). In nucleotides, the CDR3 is TGTGCCAGCAGCTTGGGTTGGAACACTGAAGCTTCCTTT. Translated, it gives CASSLGWNTEASF.

The CDR3 loop is CASSQALAGDTQYF. The CDR3 bases are TGTGCCAGCAGCCAAGCCCTAGCGGGAGATACGCAGTATTTT. The V and J genes are TRBV3-1 and TRBJ2-3; the match to TRBD2 covers 8 bases. The CDR3 has 14 residues. Looked up from germline, CDR1 is LGHDT and CDR2 is YNNKEL (reference sequence). With 1 base clipped from V and 5 bases from J, the junction kept 2 bases outside the gene matches.